This T cell receptor beta chain was found in a study of blood T cell repertoires in COVID-19. For the study at large: PBMCs, B-cell-depleted T cells, or T cells were the source of the cDNA or gDNA that made up the material.

Trimming took 2 bases from V and 5 from J, leaving 9 bases between them. Germline V CDR1 and CDR2: LNHDA, SQIVND (reference sequence). This CDR3 has 13 amino acids. Original methodology: Using reference gene primer amplification, nucleated cell counts were estimated. TCRdb's table, derived via immunoSEQ multiplex PCR, lists solely in-frame clones and lacks some. V and J calls and clone size come straight from that table; D and trimming were deduced from the DNA. Of around 55,000 clones in the sample, 65% to 90% were seen once. The rearrangement joins TRBV19 to TRBJ2-5; weak D call: TRBD1 (6 bases). Sequencing was done on a sample of peripheral blood. The receptor's source is a human donor in a cohort sampled during active COVID-19. The CDR3 protein is CASSITGSETQYF. The DNA of the CDR3 is TGTGCCAGTAGTATAACAGGGTCTGAGACCCAGTACTTC.